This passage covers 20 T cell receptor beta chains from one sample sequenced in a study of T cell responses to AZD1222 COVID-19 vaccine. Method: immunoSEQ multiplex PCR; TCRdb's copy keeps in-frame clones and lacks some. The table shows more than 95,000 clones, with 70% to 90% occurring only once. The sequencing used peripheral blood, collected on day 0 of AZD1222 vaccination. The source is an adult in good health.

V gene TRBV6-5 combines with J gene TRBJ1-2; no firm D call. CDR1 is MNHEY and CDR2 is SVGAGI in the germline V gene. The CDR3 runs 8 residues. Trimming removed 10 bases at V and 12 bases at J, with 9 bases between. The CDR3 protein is CATSPHTF. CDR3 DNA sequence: TGTGCCACCTCTCCCCACACCTTC.

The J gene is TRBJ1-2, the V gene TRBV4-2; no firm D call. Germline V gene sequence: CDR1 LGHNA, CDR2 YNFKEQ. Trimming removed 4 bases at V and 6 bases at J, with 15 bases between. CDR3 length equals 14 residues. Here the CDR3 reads CASSPQKNADGYTF. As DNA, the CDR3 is TGTGCCAGCAGCCCGCAGAAGAATGCGGATGGCTACACCTTC.

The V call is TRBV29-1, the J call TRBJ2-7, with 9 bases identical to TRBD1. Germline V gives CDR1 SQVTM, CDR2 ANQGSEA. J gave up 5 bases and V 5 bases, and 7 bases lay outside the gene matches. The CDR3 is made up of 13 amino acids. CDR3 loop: CSVPGTGRHEQYF. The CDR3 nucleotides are TGCAGCGTTCCCGGGACAGGGCGCCACGAGCAGTACTTC.

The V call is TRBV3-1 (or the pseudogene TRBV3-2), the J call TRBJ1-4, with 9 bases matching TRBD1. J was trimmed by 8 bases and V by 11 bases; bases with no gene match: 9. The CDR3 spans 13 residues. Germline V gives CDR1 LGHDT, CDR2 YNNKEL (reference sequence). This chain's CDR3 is CAVGGTGREKLFF. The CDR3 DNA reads TGTGCCGTTGGGGGGACAGGGAGGGAAAAACTGTTTTTT.

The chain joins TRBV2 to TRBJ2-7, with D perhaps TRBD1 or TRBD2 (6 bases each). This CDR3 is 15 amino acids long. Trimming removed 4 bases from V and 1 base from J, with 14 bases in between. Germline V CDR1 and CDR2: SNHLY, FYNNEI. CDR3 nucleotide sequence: TGTGCCAGCAGTGGATGGCAGGGGACTTCCTACGAGCAGTACTTC. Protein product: CASSGWQGTSYEQYF.

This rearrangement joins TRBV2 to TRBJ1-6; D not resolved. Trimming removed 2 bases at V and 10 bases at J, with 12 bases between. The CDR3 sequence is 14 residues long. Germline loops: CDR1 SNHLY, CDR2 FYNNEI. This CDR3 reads CASSESSQYSPLHF. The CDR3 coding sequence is TGTGCCAGCAGTGAAAGTAGTCAGTACTCACCCCTCCACTTT.

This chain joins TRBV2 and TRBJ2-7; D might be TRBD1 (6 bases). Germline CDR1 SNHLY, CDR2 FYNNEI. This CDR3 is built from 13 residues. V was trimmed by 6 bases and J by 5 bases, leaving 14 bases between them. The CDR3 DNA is TGTGCCAGCAGCCGACAGGTCAGCAACGAGCAGTACTTC. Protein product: CASSRQVSNEQYF.

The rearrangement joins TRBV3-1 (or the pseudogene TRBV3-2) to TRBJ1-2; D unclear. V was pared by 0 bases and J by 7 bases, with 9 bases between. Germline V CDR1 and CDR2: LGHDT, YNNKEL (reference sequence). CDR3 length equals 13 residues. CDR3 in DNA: TGTGCCAGCAGCCAAGATGGGGTTGGTGGCTACACCTTC. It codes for CASSQDGVGGYTF.

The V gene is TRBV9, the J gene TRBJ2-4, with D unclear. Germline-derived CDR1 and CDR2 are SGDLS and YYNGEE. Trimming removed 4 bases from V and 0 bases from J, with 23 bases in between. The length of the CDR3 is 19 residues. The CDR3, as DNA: TGTGCCAGCAGCACCGGCCGCGAAGCATTAACTCTAGCCAAAAACATTCAGTACTTC. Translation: CASSTGREALTLAKNIQYF.

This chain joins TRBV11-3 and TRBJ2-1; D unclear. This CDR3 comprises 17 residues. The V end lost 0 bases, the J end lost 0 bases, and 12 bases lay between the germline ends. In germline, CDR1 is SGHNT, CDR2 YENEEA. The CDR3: CASSLEAGNPSYNEQFF. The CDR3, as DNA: TGTGCCAGCAGCTTAGAAGCTGGCAACCCCTCCTACAATGAGCAGTTCTTC.

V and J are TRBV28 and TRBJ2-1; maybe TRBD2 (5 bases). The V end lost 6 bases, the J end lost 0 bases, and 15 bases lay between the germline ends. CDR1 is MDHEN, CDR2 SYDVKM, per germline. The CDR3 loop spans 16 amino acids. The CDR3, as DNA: TGTGCCAGCAGCAATTTGAGGGAAAGCTCCTACAATGAGCAGTTCTTC. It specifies CASSNLRESSYNEQFF.

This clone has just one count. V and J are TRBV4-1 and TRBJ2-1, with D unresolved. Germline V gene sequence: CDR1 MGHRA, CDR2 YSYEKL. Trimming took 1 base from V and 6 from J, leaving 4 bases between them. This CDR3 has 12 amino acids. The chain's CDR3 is CASSQGVNEQFF. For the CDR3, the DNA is TGCGCCAGCAGCCAAGGCGTCAATGAGCAGTTCTTC.

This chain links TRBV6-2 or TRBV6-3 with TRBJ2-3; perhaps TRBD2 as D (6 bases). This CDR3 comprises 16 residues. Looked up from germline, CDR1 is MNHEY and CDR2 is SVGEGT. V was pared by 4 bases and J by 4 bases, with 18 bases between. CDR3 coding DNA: TGTGCCAGCAGTTTAACGGGAGCAGGGTTGTCAGATACGCAGTATTTT. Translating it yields CASSLTGAGLSDTQYF.

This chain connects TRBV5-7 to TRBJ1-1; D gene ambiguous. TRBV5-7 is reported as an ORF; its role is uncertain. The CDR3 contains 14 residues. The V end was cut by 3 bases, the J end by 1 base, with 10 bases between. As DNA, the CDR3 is TGTGCCAGCAGCTCGACGCTCCGGAACACTGAAGCTTTCTTT. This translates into CASSSTLRNTEAFF.

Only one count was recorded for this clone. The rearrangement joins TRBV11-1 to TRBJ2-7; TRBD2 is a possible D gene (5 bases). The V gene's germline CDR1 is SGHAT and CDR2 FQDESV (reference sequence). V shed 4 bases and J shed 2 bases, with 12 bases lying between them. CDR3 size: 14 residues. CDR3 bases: TGTGCCAGCAGCTCGGGAAAATGGACCTACGAGCAGTACTTC. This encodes CASSSGKWTYEQYF.

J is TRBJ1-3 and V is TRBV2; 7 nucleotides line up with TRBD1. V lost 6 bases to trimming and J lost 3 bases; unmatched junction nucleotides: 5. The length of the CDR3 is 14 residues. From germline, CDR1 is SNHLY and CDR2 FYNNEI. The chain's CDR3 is CASRPRDSGNTIYF. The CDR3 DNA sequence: TGTGCCAGCAGACCCCGGGACAGTGGAAACACCATATATTTT. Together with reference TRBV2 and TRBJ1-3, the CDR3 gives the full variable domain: EPEVTQTPSHQVTQMGQEVILRCVPISNHLYFYWYRQILGQKVEFLVSFYNNEISEKSEIFDDQFSVERPDGSNFTLKIRSTKLEDSAMYFCASRPRDSGNTIYFGEGSWLTVV.

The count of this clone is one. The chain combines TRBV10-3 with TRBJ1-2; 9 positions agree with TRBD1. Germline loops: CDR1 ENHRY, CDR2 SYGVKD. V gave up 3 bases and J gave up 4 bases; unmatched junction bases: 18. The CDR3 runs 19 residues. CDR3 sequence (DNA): TGTGCCATCAGTGATCGGTATGGGGACAGGGATTATCGAGGCTATGGCTACACCTTC. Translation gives CAISDRYGDRDYRGYGYTF.

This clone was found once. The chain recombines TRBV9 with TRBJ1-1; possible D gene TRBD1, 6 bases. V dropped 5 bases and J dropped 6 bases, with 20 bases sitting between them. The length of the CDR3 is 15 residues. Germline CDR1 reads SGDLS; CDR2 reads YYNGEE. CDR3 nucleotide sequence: TGTGCCAGCAGTGAGAGGACGGGGGCCATAGCTGAAGCTTTCTTT. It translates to CASSERTGAIAEAFF.

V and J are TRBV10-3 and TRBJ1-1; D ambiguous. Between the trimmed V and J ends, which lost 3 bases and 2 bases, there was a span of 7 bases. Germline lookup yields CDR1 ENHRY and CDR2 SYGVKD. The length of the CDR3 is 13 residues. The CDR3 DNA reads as TGTGCCATCAGTGATGTTGATAACACTGAAGCTTTCTTT. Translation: CAISDVDNTEAFF.

CDR3 protein: CASSQQGSGNTIYF. The CDR3 region has the DNA TGCGCCAGCAGCCAACAGGGTTCTGGAAACACCATATATTTT. J is TRBJ1-3 and V is TRBV10-2; D might be TRBD1 (6 bases). The CDR3 contains 14 residues. Germline CDR1 reads WSHSY; CDR2 reads SAAADI. V was shortened by 6 bases and J by 1 base, with 10 bases between the two germline ends.